This T cell receptor (beta chain) was recovered during a study of T cell responses to AZD1222 COVID-19 vaccine. Study-level points and caveats: Baseline serostatus was positive in only a handful of AZD1222 recipients. The donor group comprised mostly white British people and more females; the analysis possibly underestimated clonal diversity. The span of vaccine-associated CD4 TCRs extended across spike, with dominance at 160-218 and 743-854.

CDR1 is SGHRS, CDR2 YFSETQ, per germline. V trimming: 0 bases; J trimming: 4 bases; junction bases outside the gene matches: 6. CDR3 length: 15 amino acids. A note on this clone: Its antigen is still unknown.

Method: immunoSEQ multiplex PCR; TCRdb's copy keeps in-frame clones and lacks some. Counted here are some 100,000 clones, around 89% occurring once; the ten biggest clones make up approximately 7.1%. Second doses that came at about 4 or about 12 weeks were put together. Specimen: peripheral blood, collected 28 days after the second AZD1222 dose. The clonotype comes from an adult who received the AZD1222 COVID-19 vaccine. V is TRBV5-1 and J is TRBJ2-7; 8 bases fit TRBD2. The CDR3 coding sequence is TGCGCCAGCAGCTTGGCGGCTAGCGGGTCTTACGAGCAGTACTTC. It yields the protein CASSLAASGSYEQYF.